This T cell receptor beta chain was identified during a study of esophageal squamous cell carcinoma under preoperative chemotherapy. TCRdb re-called the PCR reads with MiXCR, one entry per CDR3 protein. Of about 12,000 distinct CDR3 sequences listed, roughly half are singletons. Germline V gene lookup returns CDR1 WSHSY and CDR2 SAAADI. CDR3 length: 14 residues. Note on this clonotype: The target antigen is unknown.

Noted time point: before preoperative PTX-NDP chemotherapy. Study-wide points: Abundant clones tended to shrink rather than expand after paclitaxel-nedaplatin.

This sequence was found in a human donor with esophageal squamous cell carcinoma. The donor label of this sample is uncertain. This specimen was acquired from a patient given preoperative chemotherapy. This sequence joins TRBV10-2 and TRBJ2-4, with D perhaps TRBD1 or TRBD2 (5 bases each). CDR3 nucleotide sequence: TGCCGCGGCTGGGGGTCTGGAGCCGAGGACACTCAGTACTTC. Translating it yields CRGWGSGAEDTQYF.